One sample yielded the 30 T cell receptor beta chains listed below, sequenced in a study of control samples from healthy donors and cancer patients. TCRdb keeps only in-frame clones here, not all; method: immunoSEQ multiplex PCR. The data contain under 150,000 clones, roughly 93% of them singletons. Source material: blood. The receptors stem from a man younger than 40 in good health.

The chain carries TRBV6-5 and TRBJ1-2; 9 bases map to TRBD1. The CDR3 extends over 13 amino acids. Germline trimming cut 4 bases from V and 7 bases from J; bases unmatched to any gene: 4. The germline CDR1 and CDR2 sequences are MNHEY and SVGAGI. CDR3: CASSSQGASGYTF. In DNA form, the CDR3 reads TGTGCCAGCAGTTCACAGGGGGCCAGTGGCTACACCTTC.

The CDR3 nucleotides are TGTGCCAGCAGCCCCCCCGGGACAGGTCCCTATGGCTACACCTTC. Its translation: CASSPPGTGPYGYTF. V is TRBV9 and J is TRBJ1-2; 8 bases agree with TRBD1. The length of the CDR3 is 15 residues. Germline CDR1 reads SGDLS; CDR2 reads YYNGEE. With V trimmed by 4 bases and J by 4 bases, 9 bases remained unmatched.

The rearrangement links TRBV5-1 to TRBJ2-5, with D unresolved. Germline V gene lookup returns CDR1 SGHRS and CDR2 YFSETQ. The germline V and J ends were trimmed by 2 bases and 2 bases, with 4 bases remaining between them. The CDR3 has 12 residues. The CDR3 DNA sequence: TGCGCCAGCAGCTTCGGGCAAGAGACCCAGTACTTC. As protein: CASSFGQETQYF.

V usage is TRBV5-5 and J usage is TRBJ2-6; 8 nucleotides agree with TRBD1. This CDR3 comprises 17 residues. After removal of 4 bases from V and 1 base from J, the junction contained 7 bases not matched to a gene. In germline, CDR1 is SGHKS, CDR2 YYEKEE (reference sequence). The CDR3 reads CASSVDRVESGANVLTF. CDR3 coding DNA: TGTGCCAGCAGCGTGGACAGGGTAGAATCTGGGGCCAACGTCCTGACTTTC.

The gene calls are TRBV7-9 and TRBJ2-6; D possibly matches TRBD1 or TRBD2 (5 bases each). V was trimmed by 2 bases and J by 1 base, leaving 12 bases between them. The CDR3 loop spans 17 amino acids. Germline CDR1 reads SEHNR; CDR2 reads FQNEAQ (reference sequence). CDR3 coding DNA: TGTGCCAGCAGCTTAAGGGGCACGGGGTCTGGGGCCAACGTCCTGACTTTC. Amino acids: CASSLRGTGSGANVLTF.

Details on this clone: Distinct nucleotide sequences in the sample also encode this CDR3. The J gene is TRBJ1-5, the V gene TRBV5-1; D perhaps matches TRBD1 (6 bases). Germline values: CDR1 SGHRS, CDR2 YFSETQ. The CDR3 is 15 amino acids. Trimming pared 3 bases from V and 8 bases from J, leaving 18 bases between. The CDR3 reads CASSWGGGPGEPQHF. The CDR3 DNA reads as TGCGCCAGCAGCTGGGGAGGGGGGCCAGGGGAGCCCCAGCATTTT.

This chain links TRBV6-5 with TRBJ1-2; no clear D gene. The CDR3 contains 15 residues. CDR1 MNHEY and CDR2 SVGAGI come from the germline V gene. V was clipped by 4 bases and J by 8 bases, with 20 bases between them. DNA for the CDR3: TGTGCCAGCAGTTCCGGACGGAACCTCGTTGGGGGCTACACCTTC. It is translated as CASSSGRNLVGGYTF.

The chain uses TRBV20-1 and TRBJ2-7; no reliable D call. The CDR3 covers 10 residues. Deletions cut 6 bases from V and 4 bases from J, with 7 bases between. Germline assignment: CDR1 DFQATT and CDR2 SNEGSKA (reference sequence). CDR3 in amino acids: CSALWYEQYF. The CDR3 DNA reads TGCAGTGCCCTATGGTACGAGCAGTACTTC.

The chain employs TRBV5-1 and TRBJ2-1; 9 nucleotides align to TRBD2. Germline V gene data show CDR1 as SGHRS and CDR2 as YFSETQ. J lost 2 bases, V lost 0 bases, and 6 bases had no gene match. The CDR3 loop spans 17 amino acids. CDR3 sequence: CASSLDPSGVPYNEQFF. The DNA of the CDR3 is TGCGCCAGCAGCTTGGACCCTAGCGGGGTTCCCTACAATGAGCAGTTCTTC.

This chain uses TRBV6-5 with TRBJ1-6; 8 bases agree with TRBD1. Trimming took 4 bases from V and 10 from J; bases not matched to a gene: 3. Germline lookup yields CDR1 MNHEY and CDR2 SVGAGI. The CDR3 has 13 residues. The CDR3, as DNA: TGTGCCAGCAGTTTAACAGGGGGATCACCCCTCCACTTT. This gives the protein CASSLTGGSPLHF.

The chain combines TRBV19 with TRBJ1-3; TRBD1 might be the D (5 bases). CDR1 is LNHDA and CDR2 is SQIVND in the germline V gene (reference sequence). The CDR3 length is 17 residues. The V end was cut by 5 bases, the J end by 0 bases, with 17 bases between. CDR3 protein: CASSPGERRPSGNTIYF. The CDR3 DNA follows: TGTGCCAGTAGTCCGGGGGAGAGGAGACCCTCTGGAAACACCATATATTTT.

The V gene is TRBV2, the J gene TRBJ1-2, with 7 bases matching TRBD1. Germline V gives CDR1 SNHLY, CDR2 FYNNEI. The V segment lost 4 bases and the J segment 8 bases; nucleotides outside the gene matches: 10. CDR3 length equals 14 residues. The CDR3 DNA reads as TGTGCCAGCAGTGTACTACAGGGGCTTGAGGGCTACACCTTC. Its translation is CASSVLQGLEGYTF.

The chain combines TRBV4-1 with TRBJ1-6, with D unclear. V was trimmed by 0 bases and J by 0 bases, leaving 12 bases between them. The CDR3 has 18 amino acids. Germline V lookup: CDR1 MGHRA, CDR2 YSYEKL. DNA for the CDR3: TGCGCCAGCAGCCAAGATCTTAGGGAGAGCTCCTATAATTCACCCCTCCACTTT. As protein: CASSQDLRESSYNSPLHF.

J is TRBJ2-5 and V is TRBV19; D gene ambiguous. Between the trimmed V and J ends, which lost 0 bases and 4 bases, there was a span of 9 bases. Germline CDR1 and CDR2: LNHDA and SQIVND (reference sequence). CDR3 size: 14 residues. The CDR3 coding sequence is TGTGCCAGTAGTATAGAGGGCGGTCGAGAGACCCAGTACTTC. Its translation: CASSIEGGRETQYF.

This rearrangement joins TRBV24-1 to TRBJ2-7, with D possibly TRBD2 on 6 matching bases. Trimming removed 5 bases at V and 4 bases at J, with 17 bases between. The germline V gene has CDR1 KGHDR and CDR2 SFDVKD. This CDR3 is built from 15 residues. The CDR3 nucleotides are TGTGCCACCAGTGTCTCCGGGGACTCCTTGTACGAGCAGTACGTC. This sequence encodes CATSVSGDSLYEQYV.

The gene calls are TRBV28 and TRBJ1-1; a possible D gene is TRBD1 (6 bases). The CDR3 covers 13 residues. The germline V gene encodes CDR1 MDHEN and CDR2 SYDVKM. The germline V and J ends were trimmed by 2 bases and 11 bases, with 15 bases remaining between them. CDR3 loop: CASSLGTLLSAFF. For the CDR3, the DNA is TGTGCCAGCAGTTTAGGGACACTCCTATCGGCTTTCTTT.

This clone has just a few counts. The J gene is TRBJ2-7, the V gene TRBV6-4, with 8 bases identical to TRBD1. CDR1 MRHNA and CDR2 SNTAGT come from the germline V gene. V lost 5 bases to trimming and J lost 6 bases; unmatched junction nucleotides: 6. The CDR3 has 13 residues. CDR3 protein: CASSIEQGGEQYF. For the CDR3, the DNA is TGTGCCAGCAGTATAGAACAGGGGGGCGAGCAGTACTTC.

The chain has TRBV9 and TRBJ1-2; D remains ambiguous. The CDR3 has 15 amino acids. Germline V CDR1 and CDR2: SGDLS, YYNGEE. Trimming left V 2 bases short and J 0 bases short, with 11 bases between. The CDR3 spells CASSVDGSANYGYTF. As DNA, the CDR3 is TGTGCCAGCAGCGTGGACGGCTCTGCTAACTATGGCTACACCTTC.

The V gene is TRBV29-1, the J gene TRBJ1-1; 8 positions agree with TRBD1. Germline V lookup: CDR1 SQVTM, CDR2 ANQGSEA. The CDR3 has 16 residues. V lost 8 bases to trimming and J lost 5 bases; unmatched junction nucleotides: 19. Written as DNA, the CDR3 is TGCAGCCTCTCAGGACAGGGCGTCGCCAGGGGGACTGAAGCTTTCTTT. Encoded protein: CSLSGQGVARGTEAFF.

The rearrangement joins TRBV5-3 to TRBJ2-3; 9 nucleotides agree with TRBD1. TRBV5-3 is given ORF status, its function remaining uncertain. J lost 6 bases, V lost 4 bases, and 12 bases had no gene match. The CDR3 contains 16 residues. This chain's CDR3 is CARSPGGTGISDTQYF. The DNA of the CDR3 is TGTGCCAGAAGCCCCGGGGGGACAGGGATATCGGATACGCAGTATTTT.

The count of this clone is one. The V call is TRBV20-1, the J call TRBJ1-1; D possibly corresponds to TRBD1 (6 bases). CDR1 and CDR2 from the germline V gene are DFQATT and SNEGSKA (reference sequence). The V end was cut by 5 bases, the J end by 7 bases, with 8 bases between. The CDR3 is 10 amino acids. The CDR3 region is CSARRGEAFF. The CDR3, as DNA: TGCAGTGCTCGCAGGGGTGAAGCTTTCTTT.

The chain couples TRBV2 to TRBJ2-5; D perhaps matches TRBD1 (6 bases). There are 11 residues in the CDR3. CDR1 and CDR2 from the germline V gene are SNHLY and FYNNEI. V was trimmed by 10 bases and J by 5 bases, leaving 11 bases between them. CDR3 amino acids: CATGAVETQYF. The CDR3 DNA follows: TGTGCCACAGGGGCGGTCGAGACCCAGTACTTC.

This clone showed up just once. The same CDR3 arises from other DNA sequences in this sample as well. The rearrangement joins TRBV27 to TRBJ1-5; D is uncertain. The CDR3 consists of 12 residues. Germline CDR1 and CDR2: MNHEY and SMNVEV (reference sequence). Trimming stripped 4 bases from V and 8 bases from J, with 9 bases between. The CDR3, as DNA: TGTGCCAGCAGTTCCCGCGGAGAGCCCCAGCATTTT. Translating it yields CASSSRGEPQHF.

The CDR3 sequence: CASSDGNGPYNEQFF. CDR3 in DNA: TGCGCCAGCAGTGATGGCAACGGTCCCTACAATGAGCAGTTCTTC. This rearrangement joins TRBV10-1 to TRBJ2-1; no clear D. This CDR3 region has 15 residues. Germline CDR1 WNHNN, CDR2 SYGVQD (reference sequence). V was pared by 3 bases and J by 2 bases, with 11 bases between.

V gene TRBV6-1 combines with J gene TRBJ2-5; tentatively, D is TRBD1 or TRBD2 (5 bases each). The CDR3 covers 15 residues. Germline CDR1 is MNHNS and CDR2 is SASEGT. The V end lost 0 bases, the J end lost 5 bases, and 13 bases lay between the germline ends. The CDR3 loop is CASSEAGMWGETQYF. CDR3 in DNA: TGTGCCAGCAGTGAAGCGGGCATGTGGGGGGAGACCCAGTACTTC.

The CDR3 spells CATSDSRHGGVEETQYF. CDR3 nucleotide sequence: TGTGCCACCAGTGATTCGAGACATGGAGGGGTAGAAGAGACCCAGTACTTC. The V call is TRBV24-1, the J call TRBJ2-5; maybe TRBD2 (6 bases). Trimming removed 2 bases at V and 3 bases at J, with 18 bases between. This CDR3 has 17 amino acids. From germline, CDR1 is KGHDR and CDR2 SFDVKD.

The chain employs TRBV2 and TRBJ2-2; D gene unclear. CDR3 size: 15 residues. The germline CDR1 and CDR2 sequences are SNHLY and FYNNEI. The ends were cut back, 6 bases at V and 1 base at J, with 12 bases in the middle. The CDR3 protein is CASRPRGMNTGELFF. In DNA form, the CDR3 reads TGTGCCAGCAGGCCCCGTGGGATGAACACCGGGGAGCTGTTTTTT.

The rearrangement joins TRBV11-3 to TRBJ2-1; unclear D gene. The CDR3 length is 13 residues. V lost 2 bases, J lost 5 bases, and 7 bases lay in between. Germline CDR1 SGHNT, CDR2 YENEEA. The CDR3: CASSLTIHNEQFF. Here the CDR3 DNA reads TGTGCCAGCAGCTTAACTATCCACAATGAGCAGTTCTTC.

This chain uses TRBV7-9 with TRBJ2-3, with D possibly being TRBD1 or TRBD2 (6 bases each). CDR1 and CDR2 (germline): SEHNR, FQNEAQ (reference sequence). CDR3 length: 17 residues. The germline V and J ends were trimmed by 0 bases and 2 bases, with 15 bases remaining between them. The CDR3 spells CASSLATFGGPTDTQYF. CDR3 nucleotide sequence: TGTGCCAGCAGCTTAGCTACATTCGGGGGCCCCACAGATACGCAGTATTTT.

The chain uses TRBV19 and TRBJ2-2; no reliable D call. Germline CDR1 and CDR2: LNHDA and SQIVND (reference sequence). The CDR3 is 15 residues long. Between the trimmed V and J ends, which lost 3 bases and 0 bases, there was a span of 8 bases. This CDR3 is CASSIGAANTGELFF. The DNA of the CDR3 is TGTGCCAGTAGTATTGGCGCGGCGAACACCGGGGAGCTGTTTTTT.